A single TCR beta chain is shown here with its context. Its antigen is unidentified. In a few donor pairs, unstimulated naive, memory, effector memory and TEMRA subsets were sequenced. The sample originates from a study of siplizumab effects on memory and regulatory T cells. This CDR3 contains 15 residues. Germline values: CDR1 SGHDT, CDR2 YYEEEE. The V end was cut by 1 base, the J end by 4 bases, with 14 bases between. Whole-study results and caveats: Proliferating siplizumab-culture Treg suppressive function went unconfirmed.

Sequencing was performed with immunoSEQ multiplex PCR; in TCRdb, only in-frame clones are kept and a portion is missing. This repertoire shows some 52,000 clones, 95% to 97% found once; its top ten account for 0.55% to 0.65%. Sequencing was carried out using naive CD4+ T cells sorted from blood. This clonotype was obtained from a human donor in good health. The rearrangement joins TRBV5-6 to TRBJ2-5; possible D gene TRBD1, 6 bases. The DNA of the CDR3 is TGTGCCAGCAGCTTGAAAACAGGGTCGGTAGAGACCCAGTACTTC. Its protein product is CASSLKTGSVETQYF.